These 32 T cell receptor beta chains originate from one sample sequenced in a study of Ad26.COV2.S vaccination and SARS-CoV-2 variants. Treatment noted: around 19 received Ad26.COV2.S at low or high dose, single or two shots; several received placebo; per-sample allocation not given. Sampling was done on day 63 after the first vaccine or placebo injection. The protocol was immunoSEQ multiplex PCR, while the TCRdb copy is restricted to in-frame clones and leaves out a portion. The sample includes 300,000 to 350,000 clones, 85% to 90% seen only once; the top ten take 4.5% to 7%. Sequencing was performed on peripheral blood, taken in a trial of Ad26.COV2.S vaccine versus placebo. The receptors shown here come from a person between 18 and 65 years old who received the Ad26.COV2.S COVID-19 vaccine or a placebo.

The CDR3 bases are TGTGCCAGTAGGGACAGGGGGGGTCAGCCCCAGCATTTT. Protein product: CASRDRGGQPQHF. The chain links TRBV19 to TRBJ1-5; 10 bases align to TRBD1. V dropped 6 bases and J dropped 6; count of bases not matched to a gene: 2. The CDR3 totals 13 residues. Germline CDR1 is LNHDA and CDR2 is SQIVND (reference sequence).

A single count supports this clone. Distinct nucleotide sequences in the sample also encode this CDR3. This sequence joins TRBV9 and TRBJ1-1, with D hard to call. Germline CDR1 reads SGDLS; CDR2 reads YYNGEE. There are 13 residues in the CDR3. V was shortened by 0 bases and J by 1 base, with 4 bases between the two germline ends. CDR3 protein: CASSVGANTEAFF. In DNA, the CDR3 is TGTGCCAGCAGCGTAGGTGCGAACACTGAAGCTTTCTTT.

V gene TRBV7-2 combines with J gene TRBJ2-1; TRBD2 is a possible D gene (6 bases). The CDR3 loop spans 17 amino acids. V lost 0 bases to trimming and J lost 8 bases, with 20 bases between them. From germline, CDR1 is SGHTA and CDR2 FQGNSA. The CDR3 DNA sequence: TGTGCCAGCAGCTTAGCGCGCACTAGTGGGGGGTCAGATGAGCAGTTCTTC. It yields the protein CASSLARTSGGSDEQFF.

V and J are TRBV5-1 and TRBJ2-7; 8 bases are a match to TRBD1. V trimming: 3 bases; J trimming: 3 bases; junction bases outside the gene matches: 2. CDR3 size: 13 residues. The V gene's germline CDR1 is SGHRS and CDR2 YFSETQ. The CDR3 protein is CASSYGQGYEQYV. CDR3 nucleotide sequence: TGCGCCAGCAGCTATGGACAGGGCTACGAGCAGTACGTC.

The rearrangement joins TRBV11-2 to TRBJ1-1; D call uncertain. Trimming removed 3 bases from V and 2 bases from J, with 10 bases in between. Germline assignment: CDR1 SGHAT and CDR2 FQNNGV. This CDR3 contains 14 residues. CDR3 in amino acids: CASSLAGRNTEAFF. Written as DNA, the CDR3 is TGTGCCAGCAGCTTGGCCGGGCGCAACACTGAAGCTTTCTTT.

V usage is TRBV11-3 and J usage is TRBJ2-2, with 8 nucleotides matching TRBD1. The CDR3 covers 17 residues. The germline V gene has CDR1 SGHNT and CDR2 YENEEA. Unmatched junction bases numbered 4, after V lost 0 bases and J lost 1 base. CDR3 sequence (DNA): TGTGCCAGCAGCTTAGATAGGACAGGGAAGAACACCGGGGAGCTGTTTTTT. This encodes CASSLDRTGKNTGELFF.

The chain joins TRBV4-1 to TRBJ2-7, with no clear D. From germline, CDR1 is MGHRA and CDR2 YSYEKL. This CDR3 has 16 residues. The ends were cut back, 1 base at V and 3 bases at J, with 16 bases in the middle. The CDR3 reads CASSQVARRQDYEQYF. In DNA form, the CDR3 reads TGCGCCAGCAGCCAAGTGGCGCGAAGGCAGGACTACGAGCAGTACTTC.

The genes are TRBV10-2 and TRBJ1-5, with 10 bases aligning to TRBD1. The V and J ends lost 8 bases and 2 bases, in that order; junction bases with no gene match: 18. Germline CDR1 reads WSHSY; CDR2 reads SAAADI. CDR3 length: 19 residues. For the CDR3, the DNA is TGCGCCAGCGGAGCTATTTGGGGACAGGGGCTTCGTGGCAATCAGCCCCAGCATTTT. Translated: CASGAIWGQGLRGNQPQHF.

The chain carries TRBV28 and TRBJ2-7, with D possibly being TRBD2 (5 bases). Germline V lookup: CDR1 MDHEN, CDR2 SYDVKM. The length of the CDR3 is 14 residues. CDR3 sequence (DNA): TGTGCCAGCAGTTTGAGTAAAAGCGGACCCAACAAAGACGTC. Its protein is CASSLSKSGPNKDV.

The genes are TRBV7-2 and TRBJ2-7; 7 bases agree with TRBD1. CDR1 SGHTA and CDR2 FQGNSA come from the germline V gene. The CDR3 has 14 residues. Trimming took 3 bases from V and 0 from J; bases not matched to a gene: 2. For the CDR3, the DNA is TGTGCCAGCAGCTTCGACAGGGCCTCCTACGAGCAGTACGTC. As protein: CASSFDRASYEQYV.

The V gene is TRBV5-1, the J gene TRBJ1-2; D is unresolved. The CDR3 has 13 amino acids. The germline V gene encodes CDR1 SGHRS and CDR2 YFSETQ. V was shortened by 0 bases and J by 3 bases, with 6 bases between the two germline ends. DNA of the CDR3: TGCGCCAGCAGCTTGGAATGGGACTATGGCTACACCTTC. This codes for CASSLEWDYGYTF.

The chain has TRBV7-6 and TRBJ2-3; no firm D call. The CDR3 is 16 residues long. Germline assignment: CDR1 SGHVS and CDR2 FNYEAQ. Trimming shortened V by 2 bases and J by 2 bases, and 14 bases separated the two germline ends. The chain's CDR3 is CASSLLLQAPTDTQYF. For the CDR3, the DNA is TGTGCCAGCAGCTTACTTTTGCAGGCCCCCACAGATACGCAGTATTTT.

The chain has TRBV9 and TRBJ2-3, with 9 nucleotides matching TRBD2. Germline V gene lookup returns CDR1 SGDLS and CDR2 YYNGEE. This CDR3 comprises 16 residues. With 4 bases clipped from V and 6 bases from J, the junction kept 12 bases outside the gene matches. CDR3 coding DNA: TGTGCCAGCAGCTTCCGGGCCAGCGGGGGGAGGGATACGCAGTATTTT. The encoded protein is CASSFRASGGRDTQYF.

V usage is TRBV14 and J usage is TRBJ1-4; 8 bases align to TRBD1. The CDR3 runs to 14 residues. Trimming took 2 bases from V and 7 from J; bases not matched to a gene: 3. Germline V gene data show CDR1 as SGHDN and CDR2 as FVKESK. The CDR3 coding sequence is TGTGCCAGCAGCCAACGGACAGGGAGTGAAAAACTGTTTTTT. It yields the protein CASSQRTGSEKLFF.

V usage is TRBV24-1 and J usage is TRBJ2-3; D gene uncertain. The CDR3 consists of 13 residues. V was cut by 4 bases and J by 9 bases, with 13 bases left in between. The V gene's germline CDR1 is KGHDR and CDR2 SFDVKD. The CDR3 here is CATSDLYSNTQYF. The CDR3 region has the DNA TGTGCCACCAGTGACCTCTACAGTAACACGCAGTATTTT.

This rearrangement joins TRBV24-1 to TRBJ2-1, with TRBD1 matching 9 bases. V lost 4 bases to trimming and J lost 8 bases; unmatched junction nucleotides: 23. The CDR3 spans 20 residues. Germline-derived CDR1 and CDR2 are KGHDR and SFDVKD. The CDR3 region has the DNA TGTGCCACCAGTGACTCTCCGGGACAGGGAAGAGGTGGTCCCGGGGATGAGCAGTTCTTC. Its protein product is CATSDSPGQGRGGPGDEQFF.

This CDR3 is CASRGLGGRNQPQHF. In nucleotides, the CDR3 is TGTGCCAGCAGGGGCCTCGGGGGACGCAATCAGCCCCAGCATTTT. The rearrangement uses TRBV6-5 and TRBJ1-5, with D possibly being TRBD1 (5 bases). Trimming left V 6 bases short and J 2 bases short, with 14 bases between. CDR1 and CDR2 from the germline V gene are MNHEY and SVGAGI. This CDR3 spans 15 amino acids.

This rearrangement joins TRBV29-1 to TRBJ2-1; the match to TRBD2 covers 7 bases. Germline assignment: CDR1 SQVTM and CDR2 ANQGSEA. The V segment lost 7 bases and the J segment 7 bases; nucleotides outside the gene matches: 13. This CDR3 is built from 14 residues. This CDR3 is CSAQRVGRWNEQFF. As DNA, the CDR3 is TGCAGCGCCCAGAGGGTCGGGAGGTGGAATGAGCAGTTCTTC.

The rearrangement joins TRBV27 to TRBJ1-2; D is ambiguous. The CDR3 totals 14 residues. V lost 6 bases to trimming and J lost 4 bases, with 15 bases between them. Germline V gene sequence: CDR1 MNHEY, CDR2 SMNVEV (reference sequence). The CDR3, as DNA: TGTGCCAGCAGCTTAAAGGGATACAGCTATGGCTACACCTTC. Translation gives CASSLKGYSYGYTF.

This chain joins TRBV2 and TRBJ1-6; D is unresolved. This CDR3 is 11 amino acids long. From germline, CDR1 is SNHLY and CDR2 FYNNEI. V shed 4 bases and J shed 9 bases, with 4 bases lying between them. The CDR3 sequence is CASSVTSPLHF. The CDR3 region has the DNA TGTGCCAGCAGTGTCACTTCACCCCTCCACTTT.

The gene calls are TRBV7-2 and TRBJ1-3; TRBD1 matches at 7 bases. This CDR3 is built from 17 residues. V trimming: 4 bases; J trimming: 0 bases; junction bases outside the gene matches: 9. The germline gives CDR1 SGHTA, CDR2 FQGNSA. CDR3 sequence reads: CASSSWTGSASGNTIYF. CDR3 in DNA: TGTGCCAGCAGCTCGTGGACAGGCAGTGCCTCTGGAAACACCATATATTTT.

The chain is built from TRBV4-1 and TRBJ2-1; 7 positions match TRBD1. The CDR3 is 14 residues long. V shed 3 bases and J 9 bases; nucleotides not matched to a gene: 8. CDR1 and CDR2 from the germline V gene are MGHRA and YSYEKL. The CDR3 spells CASSHDLGGSEQFF. The CDR3 DNA follows: TGCGCCAGCAGCCACGACTTAGGGGGCTCTGAGCAGTTCTTC.

This chain links TRBV5-1 with TRBJ2-1; TRBD2 matches 8 bases. Germline CDR1 and CDR2: SGHRS and YFSETQ. The CDR3 totals 17 residues. J lost 4 bases, V lost 4 bases, and 13 bases had no gene match. CDR3 sequence (DNA): TGCGCCAGCAGCCCCTCTCGAGCGGGAGTCCCTTACAATGAGCAGTTCTTC. Protein sequence: CASSPSRAGVPYNEQFF.

V is TRBV30 and J is TRBJ2-5, with D perhaps matching TRBD2 (5 bases). The CDR3 totals 15 residues. V lost 6 bases and J lost 1, with 18 bases in between. Germline CDR1 GTSNPN, CDR2 SVGIG (reference sequence). CDR3 protein: CACQAVTGTQETQYF. The CDR3 DNA reads TGTGCCTGCCAGGCCGTAACGGGAACCCAAGAGACCCAGTACTTC.

J is TRBJ1-2 and V is TRBV29-1, with TRBD1 as a possible D gene (6 bases). The CDR3 is 14 residues long. Germline loops: CDR1 SQVTM, CDR2 ANQGSEA. V dropped 4 bases and J dropped 8 bases, with 20 bases sitting between them. The DNA of the CDR3 is TGCAGCGTTGTACACGGCAGGGGATTGCTAGGCTACACCTTC. This translates into CSVVHGRGLLGYTF.

The rearrangement links TRBV7-2 to TRBJ1-3; 8 bases fit TRBD1. V trimming: 3 bases; J trimming: 8 bases; junction bases outside the gene matches: 9. Germline V gene sequence: CDR1 SGHTA, CDR2 FQGNSA. This CDR3 comprises 15 residues. CDR3 protein: CASSFWTGSADTIYF. CDR3 nucleotides: TGTGCCAGCAGCTTTTGGACAGGGTCGGCAGACACCATATATTTT.

The CDR3 here is CASSRSPSYEQYF. CDR3 DNA: TGTGCCAGTAGTAGGTCACCGTCCTACGAGCAGTACTTC. The chain combines TRBV19 with TRBJ2-7; D unclear. The CDR3 spans 13 residues. V was cut by 4 bases and J by 1 base, with 8 bases left in between. Germline values: CDR1 LNHDA, CDR2 SQIVND (reference sequence).

The rearrangement joins TRBV11-2 to TRBJ2-1; D is unresolved. This CDR3 has 13 residues. Trimming took 5 bases from V and 4 from J, leaving 9 bases between them. The V gene's germline CDR1 is SGHAT and CDR2 FQNNGV. The DNA of the CDR3 is TGTGCCAGCAGCCGCATGGCGTACAATGAGCAGTTCTTC. Its protein is CASSRMAYNEQFF. Complete variable domain (other parts from reference TRBV11-2 and TRBJ2-1): EAGVAQSPRYKIIEKRQSVAFWCNPISGHATLYWYQQILGQGPKLLIQFQNNGVVDDSQLPKDRFSAERLKGVDSTLKIQPAKLEDSAVYLCASSRMAYNEQFFGPGTRLTVL.

CDR3 bases: TGTGCCAGTACCCCTCTATTTGTCCAGCGGGGGGGAGATACGCAGTATTTT. This encodes CASTPLFVQRGGDTQYF. The chain joins TRBV19 to TRBJ2-3, with 10 positions matching TRBD2. The CDR3 loop spans 17 amino acids. Germline loops: CDR1 LNHDA, CDR2 SQIVND (reference sequence). The junction had 15 bases not matched to a gene; V was cut back by 7 bases and J by 5 bases.

J is TRBJ2-3 and V is TRBV27, with D possibly being TRBD1 (5 bases). V lost 8 bases to trimming and J lost 4 bases, with 22 bases between them. CDR3 length: 16 residues. Germline V gives CDR1 MNHEY, CDR2 SMNVEV (reference sequence). CDR3 sequence (DNA): TGTGCCAGCCGAAAAGAGGCGGCATGGGGCCCAGATACGCAGTATTTT. It encodes CASRKEAAWGPDTQYF.

This clone occurred once. The chain is built from TRBV19 and TRBJ2-7, with TRBD2 as a possible D gene (5 bases). CDR1 and CDR2 from the germline V gene are LNHDA and SQIVND (reference sequence). The CDR3 has 15 amino acids. V was cut by 8 bases and J by 0 bases, with 17 bases left in between. The CDR3 loop is CASSCPKTSSYEQYV. DNA of the CDR3: TGTGCCAGTTCGTGCCCCAAAACTAGCTCCTACGAGCAGTACGTC.

This clone is a singleton in its sample. The rearrangement uses TRBV6-5 and TRBJ1-4; D is uncertain. Looked up from germline, CDR1 is MNHEY and CDR2 is SVGAGI. The V end lost 2 bases, the J end lost 7 bases, and 8 bases lay between the germline ends. This CDR3 region has 13 residues. The CDR3 is CASSYVAGEKLFF. DNA of the CDR3: TGTGCCAGCAGTTACGTGGCAGGTGAAAAACTGTTTTTT.